This T cell receptor beta chain stems from a study of shared clonotypes between healthy human individuals. General study findings and limits: At large depth, rarefaction still showed sorted-subset sequencing to be incomplete. Sequencing depth was predicted to influence how clonotypes are shared among donors. In general, naive subsets displayed greater estimated richness than memory subsets did.

The germline V gene has CDR1 SSHAT and CDR2 FNYEAQ (reference sequence). This CDR3 contains 14 residues. Only in-frame clones appear in the TCRdb table, and some are missing; sequencing was by immunoSEQ multiplex PCR. The data hold roughly 2.4 million clones, with approximately 95% observed a single time. Details on this clone: Its antigen remains unknown. At one end the junction does not follow the germline gene, possibly because of a read error.

The source is a man younger than 30 in good health. The chain combines TRBV7-7 with TRBJ2-5, with a possible D match to TRBD2 (6 bases). The sequenced sample consisted of naive CD4+ T cells sorted from blood. As to subset: CD45RA+ positively selected. In DNA form, the CDR3 reads TGTGCTAGCAGCTTATGGGGGGATCAAGAGACCCAGTACTTC. Its translation is CASSLWGDQETQYF.